This TCR beta chain was identified during a study of regulatory T cells in long-lasting Graves disease. Study details: The study counted Graves' disease as persistent given over 5 years of antithyroid drugs and positive TSH receptor antibodies.

The time point was: persistent/refractory GD, antithyroid drugs over 5 years with positive TRAb. Researchers made the TCR library from RNA that was extracted from PBMCs. CDR1 and CDR2 from the germline V gene are SGHRS and YFSETQ. CDR3 length: 14 residues. Arm-PCR of CDR3 regions with iRepertoire HTBI primers generated TCR beta libraries. MiXCR, run by TCRdb on the multiplex PCR reads, gives a single entry per CDR3 protein. Of 500,000 to 700,000 distinct CDR3 sequences listed, around 30% are singletons. This clonotype has just a few counts. Germline and junction disagree at one end, which may indicate a read error.

The chain carries TRBV5-1 and TRBJ1-1; D not certain. The material sequenced was peripheral blood mononuclear cells (PBMCs), taken when the disease was refractory, from a patient treated with antithyroid drugs. This receptor was obtained from a female donor with Graves disease. The CDR3 DNA follows: TGTGCCAGCAGCTTAGCCAGTAAAAACACTGAAGCTTTCTTT. Encoded protein: CASSLASKNTEAFF.